This T cell receptor beta chain appears in the sequencing data of a study of cytomegalovirus exposure and HLA in healthy donors. Whole-study results and caveats: The finding came from a later analysis; first-cohort TCR clusters tended to co-occur in the approximately 120 validation repertoires. Listed as cytomegalovirus-associated were 150 to 200 TCR beta chains.

Germline lookup yields CDR1 MGHDK and CDR2 SYGVNS. The CDR3 is 16 amino acids. V was shortened by 1 base and J by 5 bases, with 17 bases between the two germline ends. The donors were in the roughly 110-subject validation cohort, distinct from the roughly 600-subject first cohort. Data came from immunoSEQ multiplex PCR; TCRdb stores just in-frame clones and leaves some out. The sample holds about 330,000 clones, roughly 87% seen once. Worth noting for this clone: Its specificity is not known.

The V gene is TRBV25-1, the J gene TRBJ1-2, with D possibly TRBD1 on 6 matching bases. Sequenced: PBMCs. This TCR was sampled from a woman younger than 45 in good health and CMV-seropositive. CDR3 DNA sequence: TGTGCCAGCAGTGAATCAAGGGGGGCCGGGGGGTATGGCTACACCTTC. Its translation: CASSESRGAGGYGYTF.